This TCR beta chain was obtained from a study of shared clonotypes between healthy human individuals. Study-level results: Rarefaction exposed incomplete sorted-subset sequencing despite large depth.

Assay used: immunoSEQ multiplex PCR; TCRdb lists only in-frame clones, some missing. The sample comprises millions of clones, 85% to 95% of which are singletons, and 0.1% to 0.15% rests with the top ten. Subsets obtained from CD4+ cells comprised CD45RA+ naive and CD45RA-negative memory cells. This clone was counted a single time. The target antigen is unknown. V lost 7 bases to trimming and J lost 5 bases; unmatched junction nucleotides: 6. The CDR3 runs to 14 residues. CDR1 is SQVTM and CDR2 is ANQGSEA in the germline V gene. Sample: naive CD4+ T cells sorted from blood. Subset reported: CD45RA+ positively selected. This chain uses TRBV29-1 with TRBJ2-7; 15 bases match TRBD2. This clonotype was obtained from a man aged 18-30 years in good health. CDR3 sequence reads: CSAKRTSGRDEQYF. The CDR3 nucleotides are TGCAGCGCAAAACGGACTAGCGGGAGGGACGAGCAGTACTTC.